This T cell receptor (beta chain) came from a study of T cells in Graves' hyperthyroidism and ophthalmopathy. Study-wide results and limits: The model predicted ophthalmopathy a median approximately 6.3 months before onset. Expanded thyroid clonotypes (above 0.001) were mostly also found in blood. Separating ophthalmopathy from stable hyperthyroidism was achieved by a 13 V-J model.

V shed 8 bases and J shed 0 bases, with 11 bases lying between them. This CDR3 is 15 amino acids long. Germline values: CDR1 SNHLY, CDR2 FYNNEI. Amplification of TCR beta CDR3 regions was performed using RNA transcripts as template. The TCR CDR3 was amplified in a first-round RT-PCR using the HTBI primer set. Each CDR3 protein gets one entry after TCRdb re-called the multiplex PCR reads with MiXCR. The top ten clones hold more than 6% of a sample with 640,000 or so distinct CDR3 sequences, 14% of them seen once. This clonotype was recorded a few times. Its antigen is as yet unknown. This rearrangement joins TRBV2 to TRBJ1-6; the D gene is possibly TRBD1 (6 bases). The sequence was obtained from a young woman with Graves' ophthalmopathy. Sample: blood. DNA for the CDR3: TGTGCCAGCCACAGGGAAAGCTCCTATAATTCACCCCTCCACTTT. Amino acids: CASHRESSYNSPLHF.